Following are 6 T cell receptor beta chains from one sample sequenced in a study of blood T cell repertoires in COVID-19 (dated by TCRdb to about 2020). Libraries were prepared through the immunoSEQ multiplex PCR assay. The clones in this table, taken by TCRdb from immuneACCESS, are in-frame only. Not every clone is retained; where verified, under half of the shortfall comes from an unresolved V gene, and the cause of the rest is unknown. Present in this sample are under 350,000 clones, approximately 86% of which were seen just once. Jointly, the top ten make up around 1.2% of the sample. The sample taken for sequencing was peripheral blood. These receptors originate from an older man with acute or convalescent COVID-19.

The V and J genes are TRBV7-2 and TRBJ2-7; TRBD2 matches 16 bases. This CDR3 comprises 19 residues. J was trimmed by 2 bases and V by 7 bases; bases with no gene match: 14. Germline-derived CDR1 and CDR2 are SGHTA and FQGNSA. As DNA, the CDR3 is TGTGCCAGCACCCCGATAGAGGGACTAGCGGGAGGGTCCGCCTACGAGCAGTACTTC. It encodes CASTPIEGLAGGSAYEQYF.

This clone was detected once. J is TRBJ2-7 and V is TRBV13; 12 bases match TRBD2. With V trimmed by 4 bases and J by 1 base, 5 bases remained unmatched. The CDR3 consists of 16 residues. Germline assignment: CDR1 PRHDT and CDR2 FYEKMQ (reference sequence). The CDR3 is CASSSWTSGMSYEQYF. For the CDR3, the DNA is TGTGCCAGCAGCTCCTGGACTAGCGGGATGTCCTACGAGCAGTACTTC.

CDR3 nucleotides: TGTGCCAGCAGCATAGGGGGACAAGTTCAGCCCCAGCATTTT. Translated: CASSIGGQVQPQHF. The chain links TRBV5-4 to TRBJ1-5, with D possibly TRBD1 on 6 matching bases. CDR1 is SGHNT, CDR2 YYREEE, per germline (reference sequence). Trimming left V 4 bases short and J 6 bases short, with 14 bases between. The CDR3 runs to 14 residues.

CDR3 DNA sequence: TGTGCCAGCTCACCGTCGACTAGCGGGATACCCGGGGAGCTGTTTTTT. This translates into CASSPSTSGIPGELFF. This chain links TRBV18 with TRBJ2-2; 11 bases are shared with TRBD2. With 3 bases clipped from V and 6 bases from J, the junction kept 6 bases outside the gene matches. CDR3 length: 16 residues. Germline V gene sequence: CDR1 KGHSH, CDR2 LQKENI.

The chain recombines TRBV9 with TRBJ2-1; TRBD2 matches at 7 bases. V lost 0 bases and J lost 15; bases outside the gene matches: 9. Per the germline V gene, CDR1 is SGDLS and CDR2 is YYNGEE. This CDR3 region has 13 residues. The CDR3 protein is CASSVVGEGVRFF. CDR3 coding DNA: TGTGCCAGCAGCGTAGTAGGGGAGGGTGTGCGGTTCTTC.

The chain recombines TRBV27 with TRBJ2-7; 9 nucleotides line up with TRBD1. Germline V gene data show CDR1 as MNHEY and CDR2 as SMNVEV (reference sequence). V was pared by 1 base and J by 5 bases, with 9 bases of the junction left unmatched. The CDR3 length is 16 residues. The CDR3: CASSLFQDRGEDEQYF. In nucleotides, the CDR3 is TGTGCCAGCAGTTTATTTCAGGACAGGGGTGAGGACGAGCAGTACTTC.